This T cell receptor (beta chain) was recorded in a study of T cells after yellow fever vaccination. Study-level points and caveats: Abundant clonotypes from the bulk population could have been carried over as contaminants into FACS-sorted repertoires. Reappearance after the booster was observed for most primary-vaccination clones (about 96% CD4, about 91% CD8).

In this sample, this clonotype turned up many times. What it binds is unknown. Template switching with 5'RACE generated the TCR cDNA and added a universal primer site and UMIs. TCRdb ran MiXCR on the 5' RACE reads and lists one entry per CDR3 protein. Altogether around 590,000 distinct CDR3 sequences are present, around 12% being singletons, with the ten largest covering about 15%. The source material was PBMCs, sampled on the day of the yellow fever booster vaccination. The source is a young man who received the YFV17D yellow fever vaccine.

The CDR3 DNA is TGTGCCAGCAGCTTAGCTGGGACCTCGACTGGAGATACGCAGTATTTT. Translating gives CASSLAGTSTGDTQYF. V gene TRBV7-2 combines with J gene TRBJ2-3; the D call may be TRBD1 or TRBD2 (5 bases each). The CDR3 has 16 amino acids. Germline lookup yields CDR1 SGHTA and CDR2 FQGNSA. Trimming took off 0 bases at V and 5 bases at J, with 15 bases between the two ends.